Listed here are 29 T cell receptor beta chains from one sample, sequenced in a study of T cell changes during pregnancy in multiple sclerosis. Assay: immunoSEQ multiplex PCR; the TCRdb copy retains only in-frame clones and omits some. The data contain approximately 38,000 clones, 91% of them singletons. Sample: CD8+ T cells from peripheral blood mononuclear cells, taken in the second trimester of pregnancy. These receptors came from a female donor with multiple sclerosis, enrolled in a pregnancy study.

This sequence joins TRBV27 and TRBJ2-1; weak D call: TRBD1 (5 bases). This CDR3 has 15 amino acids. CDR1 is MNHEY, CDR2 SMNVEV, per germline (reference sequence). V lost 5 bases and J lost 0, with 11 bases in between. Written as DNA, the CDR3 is TGTGCCAGCAGTCCACAGGTATTCTCCTACAATGAGCAGTTCTTC. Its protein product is CASSPQVFSYNEQFF.

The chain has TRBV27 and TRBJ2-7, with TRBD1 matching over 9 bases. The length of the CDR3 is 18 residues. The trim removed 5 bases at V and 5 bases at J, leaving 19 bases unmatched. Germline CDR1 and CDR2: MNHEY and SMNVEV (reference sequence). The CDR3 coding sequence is TGTGCCAGCAGTCAGCGGACAGGGGTAATTTTCTTGGCGAACGAGCAGTACTTC. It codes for CASSQRTGVIFLANEQYF.

CDR3: CSVGTGWTGELFF. CDR3 nucleotide sequence: TGCAGCGTCGGGACAGGGTGGACCGGGGAGCTGTTTTTT. This rearrangement joins TRBV29-1 to TRBJ2-2; 9 nucleotides line up with TRBD1. CDR1 SQVTM and CDR2 ANQGSEA come from the germline V gene. With V trimmed by 6 bases and J by 5 bases, 4 bases remained unmatched. The CDR3 contains 13 residues.

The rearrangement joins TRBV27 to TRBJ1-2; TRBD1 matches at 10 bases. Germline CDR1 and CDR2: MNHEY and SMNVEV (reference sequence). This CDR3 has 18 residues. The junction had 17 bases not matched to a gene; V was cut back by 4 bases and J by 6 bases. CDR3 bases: TGTGCCAGCAGTTCGGGACAGGGGACCGCCACTAACCTAAATGGCTACACCTTC. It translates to CASSSGQGTATNLNGYTF.

The CDR3 DNA reads TGTGCCAGCAGCTTAGACGATCGGGGTGGCTACACCTTC. Protein product: CASSLDDRGGYTF. The chain uses TRBV7-8 and TRBJ1-2; D call uncertain. CDR1 SGHVS and CDR2 FQNEAQ come from the germline V gene. There are 13 residues in the CDR3. V was clipped by 1 base and J by 7 bases, with 10 bases between them.

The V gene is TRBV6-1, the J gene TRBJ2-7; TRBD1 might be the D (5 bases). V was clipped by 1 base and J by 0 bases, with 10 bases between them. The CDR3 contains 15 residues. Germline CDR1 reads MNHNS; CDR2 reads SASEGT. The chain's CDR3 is CASSEGQGSSYEQYF. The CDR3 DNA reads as TGTGCCAGCAGTGAAGGGCAGGGCAGCTCCTACGAGCAGTACTTC.

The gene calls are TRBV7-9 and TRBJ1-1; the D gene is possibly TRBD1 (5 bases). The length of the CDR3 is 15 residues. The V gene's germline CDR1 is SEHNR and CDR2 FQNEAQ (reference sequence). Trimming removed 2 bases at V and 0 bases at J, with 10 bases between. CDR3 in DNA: TGTGCCAGCAGCTTAACCGCAGGGATGAACACTGAAGCTTTCTTT. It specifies CASSLTAGMNTEAFF.

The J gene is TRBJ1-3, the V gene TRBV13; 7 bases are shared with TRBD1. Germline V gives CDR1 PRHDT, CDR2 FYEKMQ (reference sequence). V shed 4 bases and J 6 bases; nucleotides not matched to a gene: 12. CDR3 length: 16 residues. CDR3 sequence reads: CASSSGGTDPVNTIYF. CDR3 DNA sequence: TGTGCCAGCAGCTCGGGAGGGACAGACCCAGTAAACACCATATATTTT.

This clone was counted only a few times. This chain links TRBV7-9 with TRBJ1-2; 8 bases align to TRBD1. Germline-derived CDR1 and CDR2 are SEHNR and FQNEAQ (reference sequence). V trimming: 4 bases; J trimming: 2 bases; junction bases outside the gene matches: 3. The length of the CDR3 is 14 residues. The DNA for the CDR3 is TGTGCCAGCAGCTCGGGACAGGCAAACTATGGCTACACCTTC. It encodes CASSSGQANYGYTF.

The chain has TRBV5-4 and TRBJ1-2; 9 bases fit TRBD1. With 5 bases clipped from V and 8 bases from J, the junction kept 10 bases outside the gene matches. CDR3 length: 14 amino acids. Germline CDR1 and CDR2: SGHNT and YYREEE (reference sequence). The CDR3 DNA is TGTGCCAGCAGTAGAGAACAGGGGGCCGGAGGCTACACCTTC. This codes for CASSREQGAGGYTF.

CDR3 bases: TGTGCCATCGATTCACAGGGGGCGTCCTACAATGAGCAGTTCTTC. Protein sequence: CAIDSQGASYNEQFF. The V call is TRBV10-3, the J call TRBJ2-1, with 9 bases identical to TRBD1. J lost 1 base, V lost 8 bases, and 6 bases had no gene match. Germline V gene lookup returns CDR1 ENHRY and CDR2 SYGVKD. This CDR3 contains 15 residues.

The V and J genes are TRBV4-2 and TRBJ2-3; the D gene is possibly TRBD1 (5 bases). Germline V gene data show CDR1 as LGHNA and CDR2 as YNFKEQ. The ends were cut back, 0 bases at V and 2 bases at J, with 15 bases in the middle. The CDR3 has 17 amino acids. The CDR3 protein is CASSQEGRGLLTDTQYF. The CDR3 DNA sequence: TGTGCCAGCAGCCAAGAAGGAAGGGGCCTCCTCACAGATACGCAGTATTTT.

In DNA form, the CDR3 reads TGTGCCAGCAGTGAAGAATCCAGGGGGCGAGCCTACGAGCAGTACTTC. Its protein product is CASSEESRGRAYEQYF. V and J are TRBV2 and TRBJ2-7, with 8 bases identical to TRBD1. Per the germline V gene, CDR1 is SNHLY and CDR2 is FYNNEI. The CDR3 sequence is 16 residues long. V lost 1 base, J lost 2 bases, and 7 bases stayed unmatched.

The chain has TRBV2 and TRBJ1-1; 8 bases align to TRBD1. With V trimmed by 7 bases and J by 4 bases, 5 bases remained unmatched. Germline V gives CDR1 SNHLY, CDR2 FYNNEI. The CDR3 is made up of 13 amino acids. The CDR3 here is CASTSDRGTEAFF. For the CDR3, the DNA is TGTGCCAGCACCTCAGACAGGGGCACTGAAGCTTTCTTT. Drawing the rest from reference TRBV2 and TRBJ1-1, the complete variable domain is EPEVTQTPSHQVTQMGQEVILRCVPISNHLYFYWYRQILGQKVEFLVSFYNNEISEKSEIFDDQFSVERPDGSNFTLKIRSTKLEDSAMYFCASTSDRGTEAFFGQGTRLTVV.

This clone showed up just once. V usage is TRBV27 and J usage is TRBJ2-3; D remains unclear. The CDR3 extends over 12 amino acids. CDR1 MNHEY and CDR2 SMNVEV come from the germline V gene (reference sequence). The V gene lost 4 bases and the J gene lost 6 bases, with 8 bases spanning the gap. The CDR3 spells CASSSFLDTQYF. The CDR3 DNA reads TGTGCCAGCAGTTCCTTTTTGGATACGCAGTATTTT.

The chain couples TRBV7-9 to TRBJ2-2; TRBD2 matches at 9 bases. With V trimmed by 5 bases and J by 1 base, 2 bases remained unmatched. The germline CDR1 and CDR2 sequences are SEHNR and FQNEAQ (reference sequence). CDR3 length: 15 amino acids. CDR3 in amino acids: CASSLSGGNTGELFF. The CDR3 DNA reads TGTGCCAGCAGCCTTAGCGGGGGGAACACCGGGGAGCTGTTTTTT.

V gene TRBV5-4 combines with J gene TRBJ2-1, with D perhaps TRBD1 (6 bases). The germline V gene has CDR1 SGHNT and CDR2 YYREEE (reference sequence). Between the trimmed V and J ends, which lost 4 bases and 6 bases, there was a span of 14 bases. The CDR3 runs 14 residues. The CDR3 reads CASSPADSPNEQFF. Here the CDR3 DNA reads TGTGCCAGCAGCCCCGCGGACAGTCCCAATGAGCAGTTCTTC.

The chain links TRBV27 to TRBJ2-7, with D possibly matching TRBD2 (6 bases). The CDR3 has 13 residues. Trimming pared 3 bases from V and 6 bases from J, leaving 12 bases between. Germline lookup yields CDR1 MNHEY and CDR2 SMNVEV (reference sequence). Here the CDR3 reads CASSLGQGGEQYF. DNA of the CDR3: TGTGCCAGCAGTTTGGGCCAGGGAGGCGAGCAGTACTTC.

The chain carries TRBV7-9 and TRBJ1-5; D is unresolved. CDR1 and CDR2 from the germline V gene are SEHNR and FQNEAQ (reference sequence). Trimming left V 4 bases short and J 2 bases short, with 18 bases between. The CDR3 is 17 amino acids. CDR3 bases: TGTGCCAGCAGCTCCAGTGAGTTTTTGAGGCGCAATCAGCCCCAGCATTTT. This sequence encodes CASSSSEFLRRNQPQHF.

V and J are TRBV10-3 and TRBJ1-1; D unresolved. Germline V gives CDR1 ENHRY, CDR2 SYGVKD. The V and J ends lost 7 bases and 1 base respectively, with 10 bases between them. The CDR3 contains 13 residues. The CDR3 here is CAIKETENTEAFF. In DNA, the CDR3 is TGTGCCATCAAGGAGACGGAGAACACTGAAGCTTTCTTT.

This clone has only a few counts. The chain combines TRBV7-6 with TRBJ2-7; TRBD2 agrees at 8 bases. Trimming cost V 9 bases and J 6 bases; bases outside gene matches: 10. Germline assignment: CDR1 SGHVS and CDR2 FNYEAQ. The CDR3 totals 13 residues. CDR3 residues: CASGTGGPGEQYF. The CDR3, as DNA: TGTGCCAGTGGGACGGGAGGGCCCGGCGAGCAGTACTTC.

The CDR3 sequence is CASSDLKKKQGARGDTQYF. Here the CDR3 DNA reads TGTGCCAGCAGTGATCTGAAGAAAAAACAGGGGGCTAGGGGAGATACGCAGTATTTT. The rearrangement uses TRBV2 and TRBJ2-3, with 9 bases fitting TRBD1. Germline CDR1 SNHLY, CDR2 FYNNEI. J lost 5 bases, V lost 3 bases, and 18 bases had no gene match. There are 19 residues in the CDR3. Filled out from reference TRBV2 and TRBJ2-3, the complete variable domain reads EPEVTQTPSHQVTQMGQEVILRCVPISNHLYFYWYRQILGQKVEFLVSFYNNEISEKSEIFDDQFSVERPDGSNFTLKIRSTKLEDSAMYFCASSDLKKKQGARGDTQYFGPGTRLTVL.

CDR3 protein: CSVEDRPLESGGEQYF. The CDR3 DNA follows: TGCAGCGTTGAAGATCGCCCGCTTGAGTCGGGGGGCGAGCAGTACTTC. The chain is built from TRBV29-1 and TRBJ2-7, with 7 positions matching TRBD2. CDR3 length: 16 residues. Looked up from germline, CDR1 is SQVTM and CDR2 is ANQGSEA. J lost 6 bases, V lost 0 bases, and 14 bases had no gene match.

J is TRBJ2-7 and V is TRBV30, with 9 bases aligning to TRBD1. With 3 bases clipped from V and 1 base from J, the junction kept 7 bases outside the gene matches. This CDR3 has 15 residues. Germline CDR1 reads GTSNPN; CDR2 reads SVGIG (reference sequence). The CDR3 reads CAWSPRDRVSYEQYF. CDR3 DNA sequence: TGTGCCTGGAGCCCCCGGGACAGGGTTTCCTACGAGCAGTACTTC.

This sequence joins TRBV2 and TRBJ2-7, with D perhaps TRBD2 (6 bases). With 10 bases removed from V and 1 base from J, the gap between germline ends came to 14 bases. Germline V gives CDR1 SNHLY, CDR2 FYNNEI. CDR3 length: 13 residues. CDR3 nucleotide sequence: TGTGCCACCGCGGGGTCAGGGTCCTACGAGCAGTACTTC. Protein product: CATAGSGSYEQYF.

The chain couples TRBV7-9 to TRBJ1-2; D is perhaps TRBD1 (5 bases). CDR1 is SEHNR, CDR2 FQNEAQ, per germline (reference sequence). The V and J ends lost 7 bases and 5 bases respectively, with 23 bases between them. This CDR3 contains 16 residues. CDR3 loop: CASTYLGGFFGYGYTF. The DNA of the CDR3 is TGTGCCAGCACCTACTTGGGGGGGTTCTTTGGTTATGGCTACACCTTC. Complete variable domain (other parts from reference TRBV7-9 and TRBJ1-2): DTGVSQNPRHKITKRGQNVTFRCDPISEHNRLYWYRQTLGQGPEFLTYFQNEAQLEKSRLLSDRFSAERPKGSFSTLEIQRTEQGDSAMYLCASTYLGGFFGYGYTFGSGTRLTVV.

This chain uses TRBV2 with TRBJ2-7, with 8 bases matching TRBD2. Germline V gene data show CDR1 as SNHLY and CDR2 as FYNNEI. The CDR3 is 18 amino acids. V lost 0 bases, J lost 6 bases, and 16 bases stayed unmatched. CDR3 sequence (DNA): TGTGCCAGCAGTGAAGCGCTTGGTAGTACTAGCGGTTCCCTCGAGCAGTACTTC. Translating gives CASSEALGSTSGSLEQYF.

Here the CDR3 reads CASSRTSEGSEQFF. The CDR3 coding sequence is TGTGCCAGCAGTCGTACTAGCGAAGGAAGTGAGCAGTTCTTC. This rearrangement joins TRBV6-5 to TRBJ2-1; TRBD2 agrees at 7 bases. Germline trimming cut 5 bases from V and 9 bases from J; bases unmatched to any gene: 10. The germline gives CDR1 MNHEY, CDR2 SVGAGI. The CDR3 extends over 14 amino acids.

CDR3 sequence reads: CSAPSGYEQYF. The CDR3 nucleotides read TGCAGTGCCCCTAGCGGCTACGAGCAGTACTTC. The chain uses TRBV20-1 and TRBJ2-7, with 7 bases identical to TRBD2. Trimming took 6 bases from V and 3 from J; bases not matched to a gene: 2. Germline-derived CDR1 and CDR2 are DFQATT and SNEGSKA (reference sequence). The CDR3 runs 11 residues.